This TCR beta chain emerged from a study of blood T cell repertoires in COVID-19. The wider study: Samples came from the United States, Italy and Spain, spanning acute and convalescent COVID-19.

Losses at the gene ends were 0 bases for V and 7 bases for J; bases not matched to a gene: 9. Per germline, CDR1 PRHDT and CDR2 FYEKMQ (reference sequence). The CDR3 contains 17 residues. Per the original methods: Amplifying reference gene primers gave estimates of nucleated cell counts. Clones were sequenced by immunoSEQ multiplex PCR, and TCRdb holds only the in-frame ones, with some missing. From that table come the V and J calls and clone size; the DNA was used to work out D and trimming. Altogether more than 100,000 clones are present, roughly nine tenths being singletons, with the ten largest covering 3.5%.

V gene TRBV13 combines with J gene TRBJ2-1; TRBD2 matches at 10 bases. The TCR originated in an older woman with acute or convalescent COVID-19. Sequenced: peripheral blood. This CDR3 reads CASSLGNLAGVGNEQFF. The CDR3 DNA reads TGTGCCAGCAGCTTAGGCAACCTAGCGGGAGTGGGGAATGAGCAGTTCTTC.